In this sample, the clone carrying this T cell receptor (beta chain) turned up a few times. In the original workflow: Estimation of nucleated cell counts was performed using reference gene primer amplification. Clones were read by immunoSEQ multiplex PCR, and TCRdb kept only the in-frame ones, dropping some. Clone size and the V and J calls come from that table; the DNA yielded D and trimming. The sample comprises around 130,000 clones, approximately 85% of which are singletons, and 13% rests with the top ten. The data were obtained in a study of blood T cell repertoires in COVID-19. Study at large: Sources were T cells, B-cell-depleted T cells, or PBMCs; the material itself was cDNA or gDNA.

Sequenced input: peripheral blood. This sequence was found in a human donor in a cohort sampled during active COVID-19.

CDR3 region: CASSPGTRTYEQYF. DNA for the CDR3: TGTGCCAGTAGTCCCGGGACACGAACCTACGAGCAGTACTTC. The V call is TRBV19, the J call TRBJ2-7; a possible D gene is TRBD1 (6 bases). This CDR3 has 14 residues. Germline V gives CDR1 LNHDA, CDR2 SQIVND (reference sequence). Trimming pared 5 bases from V and 2 bases from J, leaving 13 bases between.